The following is a TCR beta chain sequence with its context. These data are taken from a study of T-cell memory formation after mild COVID-19. The CDR3 spans 17 residues. CDR1 is SGHTA and CDR2 is FQGNSA in the germline V gene. V lost 0 bases and J lost 2, with 14 bases in between. With constant-segment primers, 5'RACE yielded cDNA libraries of TCR alpha and TCR beta that carried sample barcodes and UMIs. MiXCR, run by TCRdb on the 5' RACE reads, gives a single entry per CDR3 protein. The sample has approximately 480,000 distinct CDR3 sequences; roughly 20% are singletons. The clonotype was recovered from an adult woman who had mild COVID-19 (a few samples of this study predate the infection). Cell type and time point are not known. The sample comprised PBMCs or a T cell subset sorted from them (not recorded which). V and J are TRBV7-2 and TRBJ2-1; a possible D gene is TRBD2 (6 bases). CDR3 nucleotide sequence: TGTGCCAGCAGCTTAGCGACCGTGACTAGGGCCTACAATGAGCAGTTCTTC. This encodes CASSLATVTRAYNEQFF.